The TCR beta chain described here comes from a study of T cells in Graves' hyperthyroidism and ophthalmopathy. RNA transcripts served as the template for amplifying TCR beta CDR3 regions. The TCR CDR3 first-round RT-PCR relied on the HTBI primer set. TCRdb analysed the multiplex PCR reads with MiXCR anew, one entry per CDR3 protein. Among roughly 250,000 distinct CDR3 sequences, roughly 22% were seen once, and the ten largest hold around 60%. Enrolled ophthalmopathy patients presented with a Clinical Activity Score of at least 3, a NOSPECS grade of at least 4, and disease duration under 3 months. Material for sequencing was blood. The receptor was isolated from a man between 25 and 39 years old with Graves' ophthalmopathy.

DNA for the CDR3: TGTGCCACCAGTTCACGGGCGAACACTGAAGCTTTCTTT. This sequence encodes CATSSRANTEAFF. The chain combines TRBV24-1 with TRBJ1-1; D is unclear. The CDR3 extends over 13 amino acids. Trimming stripped 6 bases from V and 1 base from J, with 8 bases between. Germline CDR1 KGHDR, CDR2 SFDVKD.